These 22 T cell receptor beta chains were sequenced from one sample in a study of blood T cell repertoires in COVID-19. This table comes from immunoSEQ multiplex PCR, and its TCRdb copy is limited to in-frame clones, with some not included. The data contain roughly 320,000 clones, more than 90% of them singletons. The sequenced sample consisted of PBMCs or T cells enriched from blood (not recorded which). These receptors were collected from a woman in her 30s who had been exposed to COVID-19.

This clone has just a few counts. The chain is built from TRBV11-1 and TRBJ2-7, with D maybe TRBD1 (6 bases). The ends were cut back, 5 bases at V and 2 bases at J, with 19 bases in the middle. The CDR3 runs to 16 residues. The germline gives CDR1 SGHAT, CDR2 FQDESV (reference sequence). The CDR3 DNA is TGTGCCAGCAGCCCGGGGACACCCACCTTCACCTACGAGCAGTACTTC. Translating gives CASSPGTPTFTYEQYF.

The chain is built from TRBV5-1 and TRBJ2-7, with 15 bases aligning to TRBD2. Germline trimming cut 2 bases from V and 0 bases from J; bases unmatched to any gene: 9. This CDR3 region has 19 residues. Germline CDR1 and CDR2: SGHRS and YFSETQ. Here the CDR3 reads CASSFAGTSGGFGSYEQYF. The DNA for the CDR3 is TGCGCCAGCAGCTTTGCCGGGACTAGCGGGGGGTTCGGCTCCTACGAGCAGTACTTC.

J is TRBJ1-2 and V is TRBV15; possible D gene TRBD1, 6 bases. With 3 bases removed from V and 7 bases from J, the gap between germline ends came to 18 bases. The CDR3 spans 15 residues. Per the germline V gene, CDR1 is LNHNV and CDR2 is YYDKDF (reference sequence). CDR3 DNA: TGTGCCACCAGCAGGGAAAAAGGGGGGGCCGGTGGCTACACCTTC. It codes for CATSREKGGAGGYTF.

Notes on this clone: This specimen includes other DNA sequences encoding the same CDR3. V and J are TRBV3-1 (or the pseudogene TRBV3-2) and TRBJ1-1; D gene ambiguous. CDR1 LGHDT and CDR2 YNNKEL come from the germline V gene (reference sequence). CDR3 length: 14 residues. V was trimmed by 1 base and J by 2 bases, leaving 8 bases between them. The CDR3 is CASSQVPGNTEAFF. Written as DNA, the CDR3 is TGTGCCAGCAGCCAAGTGCCAGGAAACACTGAAGCTTTCTTT.

This rearrangement joins TRBV3-1 (or the pseudogene TRBV3-2) to TRBJ1-3; D gene ambiguous. This CDR3 is built from 16 residues. The germline gives CDR1 LGHDT, CDR2 YNNKEL (reference sequence). Deletions cut 4 bases from V and 4 bases from J, with 17 bases between. As DNA, the CDR3 is TGTGCCAGCAGCCCAGGATCCGTGTTTGGCGGAAACACCATATATTTT. It yields the protein CASSPGSVFGGNTIYF.

The rearrangement uses TRBV24-1 and TRBJ2-7; 9 nucleotides align to TRBD1. The germline V gene encodes CDR1 KGHDR and CDR2 SFDVKD. This CDR3 region has 16 residues. V lost 4 bases, J lost 7 bases, and 13 bases stayed unmatched. The CDR3 DNA reads TGTGCCACCAGTGAGGCGGGACAGGGTCATATGGGGGAGCAGTACTTC. Translation: CATSEAGQGHMGEQYF.

The chain employs TRBV9 and TRBJ1-1, with no clear D. In germline, CDR1 is SGDLS, CDR2 YYNGEE. V was cut by 4 bases and J by 8 bases, with 24 bases left in between. The CDR3 is 16 residues long. CDR3 coding DNA: TGTGCCAGCAGCTTTCGCGAGGAACCCAGAGAGGGAGAAGCTTTCTTT. Its translation: CASSFREEPREGEAFF.

The chain combines TRBV2 with TRBJ2-1, with a weak D call TRBD2 (5 bases). V was cut by 4 bases and J by 2 bases, with 15 bases left in between. The CDR3 has 16 amino acids. Germline values: CDR1 SNHLY, CDR2 FYNNEI. The CDR3 bases are TGTGCCAGCAGTGTGACCTTAGCGACAACCTACAATGAGCAGTTCTTC. Its translation is CASSVTLATTYNEQFF.

The J gene is TRBJ1-4, the V gene TRBV5-4; maybe TRBD1 (6 bases). Trimming removed 1 base at V and 6 bases at J, with 10 bases between. CDR3 length: 14 residues. In germline, CDR1 is SGHNT, CDR2 YYREEE (reference sequence). The CDR3 loop reads CASSLKRTDEKLFF. As DNA, the CDR3 is TGTGCCAGCAGCTTGAAACGGACAGATGAAAAACTGTTTTTT.

The chain combines TRBV14 with TRBJ2-1, with a possible D match to TRBD1 (5 bases). The CDR3 has 17 residues. Germline V gene sequence: CDR1 SGHDN, CDR2 FVKESK. Trimming took 4 bases from V and 1 from J, leaving 17 bases between them. CDR3 in amino acids: CASSRMPRVRSYNEQFF. CDR3 sequence (DNA): TGTGCCAGCAGCCGGATGCCCAGGGTTAGATCCTACAATGAGCAGTTCTTC.

This chain links TRBV11-2 with TRBJ2-3; D is unclear. This CDR3 has 14 residues. CDR1 is SGHAT and CDR2 is FQNNGV in the germline V gene. Trimming removed 4 bases at V and 1 base at J, with 9 bases between. The CDR3 loop is CASSSLGGTDTQYF. CDR3 bases: TGTGCCAGCAGCTCCCTAGGAGGCACAGATACGCAGTATTTT.

This chain's CDR3 is CASSLLTGGADTQYF. CDR3 DNA: TGTGCCAGCTCACTACTCACAGGGGGCGCGGATACGCAGTATTTT. The J gene is TRBJ2-3, the V gene TRBV18; TRBD1 agrees at 9 bases. This CDR3 contains 15 residues. Germline V gene data show CDR1 as KGHSH and CDR2 as LQKENI. Trimming removed 4 bases from V and 6 bases from J; junction bases left unmatched: 8. Variable domain in full (rest from reference TRBV18 and TRBJ2-3): NAGVMQNPRHLVRRRGQEARLRCSPMKGHSHVYWYRQLPEEGLKFMVYLQKENIIDESGMPKERFSAEFPKEGPSILRIQQVVRGDSAAYFCASSLLTGGADTQYFGPGTRLTVL.

The chain has TRBV13 and TRBJ1-2; tentative D call: TRBD1 (6 bases). The CDR3 is 15 residues long. Germline values: CDR1 PRHDT, CDR2 FYEKMQ (reference sequence). Trimming stripped 0 bases from V and 6 bases from J, with 14 bases between. The CDR3 protein is CASSLGRGGGDGYTF. The DNA for the CDR3 is TGTGCCAGCAGCTTAGGCCGAGGAGGGGGGGATGGCTACACCTTC.

A few counts support this clone. This chain joins TRBV29-1 and TRBJ1-2, with 8 bases lining up with TRBD1. V lost 3 bases to trimming and J lost 3 bases; unmatched junction nucleotides: 9. The CDR3 totals 15 residues. In germline, CDR1 is SQVTM, CDR2 ANQGSEA. Here the CDR3 reads CSVDAYDRGDYGYTF. The CDR3 DNA follows: TGCAGCGTTGATGCCTATGACAGGGGAGACTATGGCTACACCTTC.

This clone was detected only once. This rearrangement joins TRBV4-2 to TRBJ1-2, with TRBD1 matching 11 bases. The CDR3 has 15 amino acids. With 1 base clipped from V and 5 bases from J, the junction kept 3 bases outside the gene matches. The germline V gene encodes CDR1 LGHNA and CDR2 YNFKEQ. CDR3 residues: CASSQGTGGGYGYTF. The CDR3 nucleotides read TGTGCCAGCAGCCAAGGGACAGGGGGCGGATATGGCTACACCTTC.

The chain uses TRBV10-3 and TRBJ2-2; 10 positions match TRBD1. CDR3 length: 16 residues. V was pared by 4 bases and J by 2 bases, with 4 bases of the junction left unmatched. CDR1 and CDR2 from the germline V gene are ENHRY and SYGVKD. This CDR3 is CAISVGDRGNTGELFF. The DNA for the CDR3 is TGTGCCATCAGTGTTGGGGACAGGGGTAACACCGGGGAGCTGTTTTTT.

The V call is TRBV5-1, the J call TRBJ1-6; D perhaps matches TRBD1 (5 bases). V dropped 1 base and J dropped 7 bases, with 9 bases sitting between them. CDR3 length: 14 amino acids. Germline assignment: CDR1 SGHRS and CDR2 YFSETQ. Here the CDR3 reads CASSLQGGNSPLHF. CDR3 nucleotides: TGCGCCAGCAGCTTGCAGGGAGGGAATTCACCCCTCCACTTT.

The V call is TRBV11-2, the J call TRBJ2-4; TRBD2 is a possible D gene (6 bases). Per germline, CDR1 SGHAT and CDR2 FQNNGV. The V end was cut by 1 base, the J end by 0 bases, with 10 bases between. The CDR3 has 16 residues. The CDR3: CASSLAGTLAKNIQYF. CDR3 DNA: TGTGCCAGCAGCTTAGCAGGGACTCTAGCCAAAAACATTCAGTACTTC.

The V call is TRBV19, the J call TRBJ2-1, with D perhaps TRBD2 (5 bases). The V gene lost 1 base and the J gene lost 4 bases, with 5 bases spanning the gap. CDR1 and CDR2 (germline): LNHDA, SQIVND (reference sequence). The CDR3 consists of 13 residues. Here the CDR3 DNA reads TGTGCCAGTAGTATAGGAGGGTACAATGAGCAGTTCTTC. Residues: CASSIGGYNEQFF.

This chain joins TRBV9 and TRBJ2-1, with 8 bases matching TRBD2. The CDR3 extends over 15 amino acids. V was pared by 7 bases and J by 3 bases, with 9 bases of the junction left unmatched. Germline CDR1 reads SGDLS; CDR2 reads YYNGEE. DNA of the CDR3: TGTGCCAGCGAATTGGGGAGCGGGGGCTACAATGAGCAGTTCTTC. Its protein product is CASELGSGGYNEQFF. Supplemented by reference TRBV9 and TRBJ2-1, the full variable domain reads DSGVTQTPKHLITATGQRVTLRCSPRSGDLSVYWYQQSLDQGLQFLIQYYNGEERAKGNILERFSAQQFPDLHSELNLSSLELGDSALYFCASELGSGGYNEQFFGPGTRLTVL.

V gene TRBV5-1 combines with J gene TRBJ1-2; maybe TRBD1 (5 bases). CDR3 length: 16 residues. The germline CDR1 and CDR2 sequences are SGHRS and YFSETQ. Trimming pared 0 bases from V and 0 bases from J, leaving 12 bases between. CDR3 sequence reads: CASSLDAVRANYGYTF. CDR3 in DNA: TGCGCCAGCAGCTTGGACGCTGTCAGGGCTAACTATGGCTACACCTTC. The full variable domain, completed using reference TRBV5-1 and TRBJ1-2, is KAGVTQTPRYLIKTRGQQVTLSCSPISGHRSVSWYQQTPGQGLQFLFEYFSETQRNKGNFPGRFSGRQFSNSRSEMNVSTLELGDSALYLCASSLDAVRANYGYTFGSGTRLTVV.

This CDR3 is CASSLSGGAGNEQFF. DNA of the CDR3: TGCGCCAGCAGCCTTAGCGGGGGGGCTGGCAATGAGCAGTTCTTC. The chain links TRBV5-1 to TRBJ2-1; the match to TRBD2 covers 11 bases. The CDR3 loop spans 15 amino acids. Germline CDR1 SGHRS, CDR2 YFSETQ. The trim removed 4 bases at V and 6 bases at J, leaving 6 bases unmatched.